The present T cell receptor beta chain was sequenced within a study of blood T cells in healthy people across ages. Sample-barcoded 5' priming and a J-beta primer mix drove a second PCR of roughly 6 to 12 cycles. A single record per CDR3 protein comes from TCRdb applying MiXCR to the 5' RACE reads. The data hold 1.5 million to 2 million distinct CDR3 sequences, with about 49% observed a single time. The origin of this receptor is a woman between 35 and 50 years old in good health. Specimen: blood.

The CDR3 DNA reads as TGCAGTGCTAGAGATGGGGGACAGGGCGGTGAAGAGACCCAGTTCTTC. Amino acid sequence: CSARDGGQGGEETQFF. This chain joins TRBV20-1 and TRBJ2-5; 9 nucleotides align to TRBD1. The J call is in doubt because the DNA end fits TRBJ2-1 better. The CDR3 runs 16 residues. The germline gives CDR1 DFQATT, CDR2 SNEGSKA (reference sequence).